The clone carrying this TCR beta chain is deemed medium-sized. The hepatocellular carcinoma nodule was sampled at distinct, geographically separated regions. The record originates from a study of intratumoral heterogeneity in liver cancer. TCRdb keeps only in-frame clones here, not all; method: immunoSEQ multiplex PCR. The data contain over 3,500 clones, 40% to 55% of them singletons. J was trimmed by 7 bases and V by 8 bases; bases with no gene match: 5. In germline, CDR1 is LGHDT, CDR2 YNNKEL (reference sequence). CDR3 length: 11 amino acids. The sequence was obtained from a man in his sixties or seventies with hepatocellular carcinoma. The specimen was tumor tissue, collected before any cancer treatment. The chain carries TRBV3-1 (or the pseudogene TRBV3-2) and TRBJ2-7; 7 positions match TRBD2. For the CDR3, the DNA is TGTGCCAGCGGCGGGGGTCTAGAGCAGTACTTC. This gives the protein CASGGGLEQYF.